The 25 T cell receptor beta chains below were found in one sample sequenced in a study of regulatory T cells in long-lasting Graves disease (dated by TCRdb to the early 2020s). Libraries came from multiplex PCR. The reads were generated on an Illumina HiSeq 4000. iRepertoire HTBI primers and Arm-PCR amplification of CDR3 regions were used to construct TCR beta libraries. TCRdb trimmed public reads at Q25 via fastp, called clones via MiXCR and kept in-frame beta chains. Here each entry gathers all rows of one CDR3 protein and keeps the most common genes and DNA. Counted in this sample were 250,000 to 300,000 distinct CDR3 sequences; 20% to 25% of them appeared once. The ten largest clones represent more than 55% of the sample. The time point label on this specimen signifies: persistent/refractory GD, antithyroid drugs over 5 years with positive TRAb. RNA was extracted from PBMCs in TRIzol for both TCR sequencing and RNA sequencing.

The input for sequencing was peripheral blood mononuclear cells (PBMCs), taken when the disease was refractory, from a patient treated with antithyroid drugs. These receptors all stem from a female donor with Graves disease.

V gene TRBV2 combines with J gene TRBJ2-1; D is possibly TRBD1 or TRBD2 (6 bases each). This CDR3 has 15 amino acids. V was trimmed by 5 bases and J by 2 bases, leaving 13 bases between them. The germline gives CDR1 SNHLY, CDR2 FYNNEI. CDR3 sequence (DNA): TGTGCCAGCAGTACTGAGGGGGGTCCCTACAATGAGCAGTTCTTC. Amino acids: CASSTEGGPYNEQFF.

The chain is built from TRBV7-8 and TRBJ2-2; TRBD2 agrees at 10 bases. Germline loops: CDR1 SGHVS, CDR2 FQNEAQ. V lost 2 bases and J lost 0; bases outside the gene matches: 6. CDR3 length: 18 residues. CDR3 bases: TGTGCCAGCAGCTTATGGCTAGCGGGAGAACCGAACACCGGGGAGCTGTTTTTT. It specifies CASSLWLAGEPNTGELFF.

This clonotype was recorded many times. The chain joins TRBV11-2 to TRBJ2-7; 10 nucleotides line up with TRBD2. Germline V gene sequence: CDR1 SGHAT, CDR2 FQNNGV. With 4 bases clipped from V and 4 bases from J, the junction kept 7 bases outside the gene matches. The CDR3 runs to 15 residues. The CDR3 loop reads CASSSISGRRYEQYF. The CDR3 DNA reads TGTGCCAGCAGCTCCATTAGCGGGAGGAGGTACGAGCAGTACTTC. Based on the CDR3 plus reference TRBV11-2 and TRBJ2-7, the full variable domain is EAGVAQSPRYKIIEKRQSVAFWCNPISGHATLYWYQQILGQGPKLLIQFQNNGVVDDSQLPKDRFSAERLKGVDSTLKIQPAKLEDSAVYLCASSSISGRRYEQYFGPGTRLTVT.

This clonotype has ten or more counts. V usage is TRBV30 and J usage is TRBJ1-1, with a weak D call TRBD1 (5 bases). CDR1 is GTSNPN, CDR2 SVGIG, per germline (reference sequence). V was clipped by 3 bases and J by 6 bases, with 11 bases between them. The CDR3 length is 12 residues. The CDR3: CAWRRDSPEAFF. The CDR3 DNA reads TGTGCCTGGAGGCGCGACAGTCCTGAAGCTTTCTTT. The full variable domain, rest sourced from reference TRBV30 and TRBJ1-1, is SQTIHQWPATLVQPVGSPLSLECTVEGTSNPNLYWYRQAAGRGLQLLFYSVGIGQISSEVPQNLSASRPQDRQFILSSKKLLLSDSGFYLCAWRRDSPEAFFGQGTRLTVV.

This clonotype appeared a single time. This clone may be a read error of a much larger clone one base away. The V gene is TRBV2, the J gene TRBJ2-7, with D possibly called TRBD1 or TRBD2 (5 bases each). V was cut by 2 bases and J by 3 bases, with 14 bases left in between. CDR3 length: 15 residues. Germline assignment: CDR1 SNHLY and CDR2 FYNNEI. DNA of the CDR3: TGTGCCAGCAGTGAACTCCAAAGAGGGGACTACGAGCAGTACTTC. Amino acid sequence: CASSELQRGDYEQYF.

This clonotype has at least ten counts. The chain recombines TRBV5-5 with TRBJ2-7, with D possibly being TRBD1 (5 bases). Germline values: CDR1 SGHKS, CDR2 YYEKEE (reference sequence). V was pared by 4 bases and J by 5 bases, with 16 bases between. The CDR3 runs 14 residues. The CDR3 bases are TGTGCCAGCAGCCCGGCAGGGCCCCCGGACGAGCAGTACTTC. Translated, it gives CASSPAGPPDEQYF.

The chain is built from TRBV12-3 or TRBV12-4 and TRBJ1-5; D is possibly TRBD1 (5 bases). CDR3 length: 15 residues. V was trimmed by 2 bases and J by 1 base, leaving 9 bases between them. The CDR3 loop is CASSLREGSNQPQHF. DNA of the CDR3: TGTGCCAGCAGTTTACGGGAGGGGAGCAATCAGCCCCAGCATTTT.

This clonotype was seen repeatedly, ten times or more. For the CDR3, the DNA is TGTGCCAGCAGTACCCCCGGGACTAGTCGAGAGACCCAGTACTTC. It specifies CASSTPGTSRETQYF. The V gene is TRBV28, the J gene TRBJ2-5; 8 bases line up with TRBD2. The V gene's germline CDR1 is MDHEN and CDR2 SYDVKM. V lost 5 bases and J lost 4; bases outside the gene matches: 9. The CDR3 has 15 residues. Supplemented by reference TRBV28 and TRBJ2-5, the full variable domain reads DVKVTQSSRYLVKRTGEKVFLECVQDMDHENMFWYRQDPGLGLRLIYFSYDVKMKEKGDIPEGYSVSREKKERFSLILESASTNQTSMYLCASSTPGTSRETQYFGPGTRLLVL.

This clonotype was found a few times. The rearrangement uses TRBV6-9 and TRBJ2-7; 10 nucleotides match TRBD2. From germline, CDR1 is MNHGY and CDR2 SVAAGI. The CDR3 has 16 amino acids. V trimming: 3 bases; J trimming: 4 bases; junction bases outside the gene matches: 9. Here the CDR3 DNA reads TGTGCCAGCAGTTACTTCGGAACTAGCGGGGCTTACGAGCAGTACTTC. Translated: CASSYFGTSGAYEQYF.

As regards this clonotype: A much larger clone is a single base away; this may be a read error. The chain has TRBV2 and TRBJ1-5, with D possibly being TRBD1 (6 bases). The CDR3 length is 13 residues. Germline-derived CDR1 and CDR2 are SNHLY and FYNNEI. The V and J ends lost 10 bases and 5 bases respectively, with 15 bases between them. The CDR3 loop reads CANKPEGDQPQHF. The CDR3 coding sequence is TGTGCCAACAAGCCCGAGGGGGATCAGCCCCAGCATTTT.

Regarding this clonotype: This may come from a read error, since a much larger clone is one base off. This chain links TRBV6-2 or TRBV6-3 with TRBJ1-1, with D uncertain. CDR3 length: 14 amino acids. Germline CDR1 MNHEY, CDR2 SVGEGT. CDR3 sequence reads: CASSYSPGSTEASF. The DNA of the CDR3 is TGTGCCAGCAGTTACTCTCCTGGGAGCACTGAAGCTTCCTTT.

V and J are TRBV12-3 or TRBV12-4 and TRBJ2-5; D is ambiguous. Trimming left V 3 bases short and J 5 bases short, with 10 bases between. The CDR3 is made up of 13 amino acids. The CDR3 DNA follows: TGTGCCAGCAGTTTCGGACCCCTGGAGACCCAGTACTTC. Its translation is CASSFGPLETQYF.

The chain links TRBV5-5 to TRBJ2-2; 9 nucleotides match TRBD2. J lost 5 bases, V lost 5 bases, and 10 bases had no gene match. Germline V lookup: CDR1 SGHKS, CDR2 YYEKEE (reference sequence). The CDR3 is 16 amino acids. The CDR3 DNA is TGTGCCAGCAGGCGAACCGGGACTAGCTCAACCGGGGAGCTGTTTTTT. Protein sequence: CASRRTGTSSTGELFF. The complete variable domain, with remaining parts taken from reference TRBV5-5 and TRBJ2-2, reads DAGVTQSPTHLIKTRGQQVTLRCSPISGHKSVSWYQQVLGQGPQFIFQYYEKEERGRGNFPDRFSARQFPNYSSELNVNALLLGDSALYLCASRRTGTSSTGELFFGEGSRLTVL.

This clonotype was detected ten times or more. This chain joins TRBV28 and TRBJ1-5, with D tentatively TRBD1 (5 bases). The CDR3 loop spans 18 amino acids. V was pared by 4 bases and J by 0 bases, with 19 bases between. Germline V gives CDR1 MDHEN, CDR2 SYDVKM. DNA for the CDR3: TGTGCCAGCAGTTGGTCTCGTTATCGGGACTATAGCAATCAGCCCCAGCATTTT. It codes for CASSWSRYRDYSNQPQHF.

The chain employs TRBV29-1 and TRBJ2-3; a weak D match, TRBD2 (5 bases). The germline V gene encodes CDR1 SQVTM and CDR2 ANQGSEA. The CDR3 runs 12 residues. V lost 6 bases to trimming and J lost 1 base, with 8 bases between them. CDR3 bases: TGCAGCGTAGTGGGAGGCACAGATACGCAGTATTTT. It codes for CSVVGGTDTQYF.

This clonotype has a handful of counts. This sequence joins TRBV7-3 and TRBJ2-5; unclear D gene. This CDR3 comprises 12 residues. The germline gives CDR1 SGHTA, CDR2 FQGTGA. V was shortened by 5 bases and J by 5 bases, with 9 bases between the two germline ends. The CDR3: CASSNDGETQYF. The CDR3 nucleotides read TGTGCCAGCAGCAATGACGGGGAGACCCAGTACTTC.

This clonotype was observed a few times. The chain's CDR3 is CASSRGDSTYEQYF. The CDR3 DNA reads TGTGCCAGCAGCAGAGGGGACAGCACCTACGAGCAGTACTTC. V is TRBV6-1 and J is TRBJ2-7; 7 nucleotides align to TRBD1. CDR3 length equals 14 residues. Germline V CDR1 and CDR2: MNHNS, SASEGT. Germline trimming cut 6 bases from V and 2 bases from J; bases unmatched to any gene: 7.

J is TRBJ1-1 and V is TRBV29-1; maybe TRBD1 (5 bases). Germline CDR1 and CDR2: SQVTM and ANQGSEA. The germline V and J ends were trimmed by 3 bases and 4 bases, with 21 bases remaining between them. This CDR3 has 16 amino acids. The CDR3 DNA is TGCAGCGTTGATCCTCCCCAGGGCGATTGGGGCACTGAAGCTTTCTTT. Amino acid sequence: CSVDPPQGDWGTEAFF.

The chain uses TRBV20-1 and TRBJ2-1; 7 nucleotides agree with TRBD2. Germline V lookup: CDR1 DFQATT, CDR2 SNEGSKA (reference sequence). The junction had 8 bases not matched to a gene; V was cut back by 3 bases and J by 6 bases. CDR3 length: 14 residues. The CDR3 region is CSASKAGVGNEQFF. The CDR3 DNA reads TGCAGTGCTAGTAAGGCGGGAGTTGGCAATGAGCAGTTCTTC.

This clonotype was seen repeatedly, ten times or more. This chain connects TRBV30 to TRBJ2-7, with D possibly TRBD2 on 5 matching bases. This CDR3 comprises 12 residues. Per germline, CDR1 GTSNPN and CDR2 SVGIG (reference sequence). V lost 8 bases and J 0 bases, leaving 11 bases between the germline ends. The CDR3 nucleotides read TGTGCCGGGTGGACTCCCTCCTACGAGCAGTACTTC. As protein: CAGWTPSYEQYF.

This clonotype appeared many times. V is TRBV10-3 and J is TRBJ2-2, with D possibly TRBD1 on 6 matching bases. V lost 11 bases to trimming and J lost 2 bases, with 12 bases between them. Germline V gene data show CDR1 as ENHRY and CDR2 as SYGVKD. This CDR3 is built from 13 residues. CDR3 sequence reads: CAVSDRNTGELFF. Written as DNA, the CDR3 is TGTGCCGTCTCGGACAGAAACACCGGGGAGCTGTTTTTT.

This clonotype was observed a few times. V and J are TRBV7-2 and TRBJ2-7, with a possible D match to TRBD2 (5 bases). Looked up from germline, CDR1 is SGHTA and CDR2 is FQGNSA. The CDR3 covers 14 residues. Trimming took off 6 bases at V and 0 bases at J, with 12 bases between the two ends. CDR3 region: CASSPRGTSYEQYF. In nucleotides, the CDR3 is TGTGCCAGCAGTCCCCGGGGAACCTCCTACGAGCAGTACTTC.

In the case of this clonotype: The final CDR3 position lacks the conserved phenylalanine or tryptophan, pointing to a likely read error. This chain joins TRBV7-8 and TRBJ2-5; 8 bases align to TRBD2. The V gene end was trimmed by 1 base and the J gene end by 4 bases; junction bases not matched to a gene: 5. This CDR3 is built from 15 residues. CDR1 and CDR2 (germline): SGHVS, FQNEAQ. The CDR3 region has the DNA TGTGCCAGCAGCTTAGTCACTAGCGGCGGAGAGACCCAGTACTCC. It yields the protein CASSLVTSGGETQYS.

This clonotype appeared many times. The CDR3 spells CASSLGGVGEQYF. The CDR3 region has the DNA TGTGCCAGCAGCTTGGGGGGGGTGGGCGAGCAGTACTTC. The rearrangement links TRBV5-6 to TRBJ2-7, with a possible D match to TRBD2 (6 bases). This CDR3 comprises 13 residues. Trimming pared 0 bases from V and 6 bases from J, leaving 10 bases between. Germline CDR1 is SGHDT and CDR2 is YYEEEE.

The rearrangement joins TRBV29-1 to TRBJ1-2; a weak D match, TRBD1 (5 bases). With 6 bases removed from V and 8 bases from J, the gap between germline ends came to 19 bases. The V gene's germline CDR1 is SQVTM and CDR2 ANQGSEA. The CDR3 covers 13 residues. The CDR3 reads CSVIRNQGNGYTF. In DNA form, the CDR3 reads TGCAGCGTAATTCGGAACCAGGGAAACGGCTACACCTTC. The variable domain in full, with the rest retrieved from reference TRBV29-1 and TRBJ1-2, is SAVISQKPSRDICQRGTSLTIQCQVDSQVTMMFWYRQQPGQSLTLIATANQGSEATYESGFVIDKFPISRPNLTFSTLTVSNMSPEDSSIYLCSVIRNQGNGYTFGSGTRLTVV.